This T cell receptor beta chain appears in the sequencing data of a study of shared clonotypes between healthy human individuals. Across the study: The donor group consisted of two women and a few men, aged 18 to 49. Overall study findings and caveats: Relative to memory subsets, naive subsets generally showed larger estimated richness. Donors were few, which limited the genetic and exposure-history diversity represented.

From germline, CDR1 is MNHNY and CDR2 SVGAGI (reference sequence). The CDR3 consists of 15 residues. The V end was cut by 5 bases, the J end by 4 bases, with 18 bases between. Worth noting for this clone: Its matching antigen is unknown.

Data came from immunoSEQ multiplex PCR; TCRdb stores just in-frame clones and leaves some out. The table lists about 2.1 million clones, 80% to 95% of them singletons. It was CD45RO-negative cells, positively selected for CCR7, that made up naive CD8 cells, with terminally differentiated effector memory CD45RA+ cells excluded. The sample comprised naive CD8+ T cells from PBMCs. The genes are TRBV6-6 and TRBJ2-7; possible D gene TRBD2, 5 bases. This sequence originates from a young man in good health. Some clones in this sample may be carry-over from other donors' samples. The CDR3 region is CASSHPALSGYEQYF. CDR3 DNA: TGTGCCAGCAGTCACCCGGCTTTGTCGGGGTACGAGCAGTACTTC.